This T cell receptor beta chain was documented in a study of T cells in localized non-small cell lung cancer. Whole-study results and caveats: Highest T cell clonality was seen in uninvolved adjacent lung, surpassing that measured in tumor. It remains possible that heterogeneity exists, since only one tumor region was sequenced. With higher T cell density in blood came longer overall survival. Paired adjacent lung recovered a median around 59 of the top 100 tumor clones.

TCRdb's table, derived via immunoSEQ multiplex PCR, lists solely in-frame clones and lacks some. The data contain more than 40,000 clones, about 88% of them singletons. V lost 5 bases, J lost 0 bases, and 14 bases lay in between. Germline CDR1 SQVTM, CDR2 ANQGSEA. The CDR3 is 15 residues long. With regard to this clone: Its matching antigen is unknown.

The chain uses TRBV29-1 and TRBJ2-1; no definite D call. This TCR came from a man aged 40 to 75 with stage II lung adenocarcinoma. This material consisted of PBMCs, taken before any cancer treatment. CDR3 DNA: TGCAGCGTTCGTTTAGGGTATTCCTCCTACAATGAGCAGTTCTTC. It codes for CSVRLGYSSYNEQFF.